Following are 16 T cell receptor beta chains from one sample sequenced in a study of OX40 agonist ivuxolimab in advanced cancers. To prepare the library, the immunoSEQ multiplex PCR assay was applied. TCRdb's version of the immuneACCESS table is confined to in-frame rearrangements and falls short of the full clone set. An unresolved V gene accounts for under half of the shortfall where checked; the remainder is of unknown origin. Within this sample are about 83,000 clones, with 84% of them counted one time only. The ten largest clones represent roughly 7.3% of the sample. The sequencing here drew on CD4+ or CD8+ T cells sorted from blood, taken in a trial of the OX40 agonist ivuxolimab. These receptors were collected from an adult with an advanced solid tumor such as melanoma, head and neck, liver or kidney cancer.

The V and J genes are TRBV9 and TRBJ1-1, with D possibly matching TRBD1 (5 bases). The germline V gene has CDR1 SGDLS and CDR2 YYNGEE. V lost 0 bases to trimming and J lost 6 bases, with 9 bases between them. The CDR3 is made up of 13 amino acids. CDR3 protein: CASSVEGRAEAFF. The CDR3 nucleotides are TGTGCCAGCAGCGTAGAGGGGAGGGCTGAAGCTTTCTTT.

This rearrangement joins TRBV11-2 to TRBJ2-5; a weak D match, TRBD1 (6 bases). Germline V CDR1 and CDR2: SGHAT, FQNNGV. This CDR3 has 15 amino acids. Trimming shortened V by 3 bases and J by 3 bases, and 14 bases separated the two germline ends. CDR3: CASSFSRQVEETQYF. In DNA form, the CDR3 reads TGTGCCAGCAGCTTCTCTCGACAGGTAGAAGAGACCCAGTACTTC.

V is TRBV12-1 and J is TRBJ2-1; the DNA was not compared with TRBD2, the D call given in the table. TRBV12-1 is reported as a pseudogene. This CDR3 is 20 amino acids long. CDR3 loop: CASSFIPGLAGYRTLNEQFF. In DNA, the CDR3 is TGTGCCAGCAGCTTTATACCGGGACTAGCGGGTTACAGGACCCTCAATGAGCAGTTCTTC.

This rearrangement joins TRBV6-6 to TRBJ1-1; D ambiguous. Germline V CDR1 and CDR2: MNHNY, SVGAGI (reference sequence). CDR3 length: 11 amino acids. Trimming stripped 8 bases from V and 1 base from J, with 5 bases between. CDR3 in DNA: TGTGCCAGCGACGGGAACACTGAAGCTTTCTTT. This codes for CASDGNTEAFF.

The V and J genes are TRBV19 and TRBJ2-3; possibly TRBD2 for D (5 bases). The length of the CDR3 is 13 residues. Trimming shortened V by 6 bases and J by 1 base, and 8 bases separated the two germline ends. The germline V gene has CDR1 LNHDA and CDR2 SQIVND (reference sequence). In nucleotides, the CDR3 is TGTGCCAGTAGATTGGGAGGCACAGATACGCAGTATTTT. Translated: CASRLGGTDTQYF.

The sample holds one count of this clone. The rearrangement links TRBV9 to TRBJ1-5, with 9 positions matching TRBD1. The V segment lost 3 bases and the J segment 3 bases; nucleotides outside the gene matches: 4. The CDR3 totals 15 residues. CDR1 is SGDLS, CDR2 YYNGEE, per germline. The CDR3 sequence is CASSAGTGLNQPQHF. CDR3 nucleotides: TGTGCCAGCAGCGCAGGGACAGGGCTCAATCAGCCCCAGCATTTT.

CDR3 in amino acids: CASSGPRTGLNTEAFF. The DNA of the CDR3 is TGTGCCAGCAGTGGACCAAGGACCGGCTTGAACACTGAAGCTTTCTTT. The chain uses TRBV6-6 and TRBJ1-1; no firm D call. The germline V gene encodes CDR1 MNHNY and CDR2 SVGAGI (reference sequence). V lost 5 bases to trimming and J lost 0 bases, with 16 bases between them. The CDR3 length is 16 residues.

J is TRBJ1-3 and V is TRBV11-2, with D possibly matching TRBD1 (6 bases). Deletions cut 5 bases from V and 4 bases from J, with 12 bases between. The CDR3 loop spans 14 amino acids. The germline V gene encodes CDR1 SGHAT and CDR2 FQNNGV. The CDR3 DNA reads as TGTGCCAGCAGCCGCCGGGACACCGGAAACACCATATATTTT. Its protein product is CASSRRDTGNTIYF.

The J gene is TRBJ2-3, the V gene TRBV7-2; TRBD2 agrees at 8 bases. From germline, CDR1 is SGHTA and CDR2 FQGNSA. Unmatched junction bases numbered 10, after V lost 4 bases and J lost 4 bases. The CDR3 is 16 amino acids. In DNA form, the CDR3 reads TGTGCCAGCAGCTCGAAGCGGCGGGGGGTGGCAGATACGCAGTATTTT. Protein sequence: CASSSKRRGVADTQYF.

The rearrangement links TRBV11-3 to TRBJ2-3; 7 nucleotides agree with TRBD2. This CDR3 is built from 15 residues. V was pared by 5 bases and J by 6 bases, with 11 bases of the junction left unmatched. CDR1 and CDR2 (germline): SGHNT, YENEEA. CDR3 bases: TGTGCCAGCAGCGCCGGGGAGGGCCGGGGGGATACGCAGTATTTT. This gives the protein CASSAGEGRGDTQYF.

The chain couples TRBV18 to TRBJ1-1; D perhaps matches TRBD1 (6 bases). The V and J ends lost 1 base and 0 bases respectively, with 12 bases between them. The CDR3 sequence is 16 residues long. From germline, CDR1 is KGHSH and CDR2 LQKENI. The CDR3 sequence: CASSPRLGQLNTEAFF. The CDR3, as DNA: TGTGCCAGCTCACCACGCTTAGGACAGTTGAACACTGAAGCTTTCTTT.

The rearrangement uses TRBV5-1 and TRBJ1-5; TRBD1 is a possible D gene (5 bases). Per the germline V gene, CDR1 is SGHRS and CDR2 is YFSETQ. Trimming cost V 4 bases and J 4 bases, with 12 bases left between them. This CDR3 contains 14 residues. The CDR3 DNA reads TGCGCCAGCAGCCGGGACGGTCCTAATCAGCCCCAGCATTTT. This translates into CASSRDGPNQPQHF. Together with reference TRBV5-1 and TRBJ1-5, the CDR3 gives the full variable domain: KAGVTQTPRYLIKTRGQQVTLSCSPISGHRSVSWYQQTPGQGLQFLFEYFSETQRNKGNFPGRFSGRQFSNSRSEMNVSTLELGDSALYLCASSRDGPNQPQHFGDGTRLSIL.

The CDR3 nucleotides are TGTGCCAGCAGCCCAGGACGGCACTACGAGCAGTACTTC. Residues: CASSPGRHYEQYF. The chain employs TRBV5-4 and TRBJ2-7; no reliable D call. There are 13 residues in the CDR3. CDR1 and CDR2 from the germline V gene are SGHNT and YYREEE (reference sequence). V lost 4 bases, J lost 3 bases, and 11 bases lay in between.

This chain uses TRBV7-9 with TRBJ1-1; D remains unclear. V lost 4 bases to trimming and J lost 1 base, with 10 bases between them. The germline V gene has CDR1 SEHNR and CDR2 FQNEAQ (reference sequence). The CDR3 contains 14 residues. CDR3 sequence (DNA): TGTGCCAGCAGCTATCTTGGCGGGAACACTGAAGCTTTCTTT. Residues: CASSYLGGNTEAFF.

CDR3 protein: CASSPNRWGIQYF. CDR3 coding DNA: TGTGCCAGCAGCCCAAATCGGTGGGGCATTCAGTACTTC. V is TRBV14 and J is TRBJ2-4; no clear D gene. Germline V gene sequence: CDR1 SGHDN, CDR2 FVKESK. The CDR3 totals 13 residues. Trimming took 4 bases from V and 9 from J, leaving 13 bases between them.

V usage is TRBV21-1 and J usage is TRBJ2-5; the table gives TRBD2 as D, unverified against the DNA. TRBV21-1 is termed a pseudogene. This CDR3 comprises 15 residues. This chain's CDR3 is CASSSPAEVSETQYF. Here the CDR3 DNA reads TGTGCCAGCAGCAGCCCGGCGGAGGTCTCGGAGACCCAGTACTTC.